This is a list of T cell receptor beta chains from one sample in a study of T cells in Graves' hyperthyroidism and ophthalmopathy. TCRdb reprocessed the multiplex PCR reads via MiXCR and lists one record per CDR3 protein. This table holds roughly 570,000 distinct CDR3 sequences, more than 45% found once. Sequencing input: peripheral blood or thyroid tissue (not recorded which). The source of these receptors is a woman aged 18-35 years with Graves' hyperthyroidism. Both conserved end residues are part of each CDR3.

J	V	CDR3
TRBJ1-2	TRBV24-1	CATSEGSVEDRNILNYGYTF
TRBJ1-2	TRBV20-1	CSARDLYWASRNGYTF
TRBJ1-2	TRBV7-8	CAATGVTSGYTF
TRBJ1-1	TRBV28	CASTEGGRMNTEAFF
TRBJ2-7	TRBV5-1	CASSQGQGRAEQYF
TRBJ2-5	TRBV29-1	CSVEGTGMTGETQYF
TRBJ1-1	TRBV20-1	CSARDLRSQSEAFF
TRBJ1-4	TRBV10-3	CAISVTQGGNEKLFF
TRBJ1-2	TRBV12-3/TRBV12-4	CASTETIHGIYGYTF
TRBJ1-1	TRBV18	CASSPRAGGLATEAFF
TRBJ1-2	TRBV10-3	CAISEQRGYGYTF
TRBJ2-7	TRBV14	CASSRTSGVAYEQYF
TRBJ1-2	TRBV7-9	CASSPPRGNYGYTF
TRBJ2-2	TRBV4-1	CASSQGVAGGATGELFF
TRBJ2-2	TRBV10-3	CAISESGTSGRRTGELFF
TRBJ1-1	TRBV25-1	CAPGQMNTEAFF
TRBJ1-5	TRBV3-1	CASSPGVVNNQPQHF